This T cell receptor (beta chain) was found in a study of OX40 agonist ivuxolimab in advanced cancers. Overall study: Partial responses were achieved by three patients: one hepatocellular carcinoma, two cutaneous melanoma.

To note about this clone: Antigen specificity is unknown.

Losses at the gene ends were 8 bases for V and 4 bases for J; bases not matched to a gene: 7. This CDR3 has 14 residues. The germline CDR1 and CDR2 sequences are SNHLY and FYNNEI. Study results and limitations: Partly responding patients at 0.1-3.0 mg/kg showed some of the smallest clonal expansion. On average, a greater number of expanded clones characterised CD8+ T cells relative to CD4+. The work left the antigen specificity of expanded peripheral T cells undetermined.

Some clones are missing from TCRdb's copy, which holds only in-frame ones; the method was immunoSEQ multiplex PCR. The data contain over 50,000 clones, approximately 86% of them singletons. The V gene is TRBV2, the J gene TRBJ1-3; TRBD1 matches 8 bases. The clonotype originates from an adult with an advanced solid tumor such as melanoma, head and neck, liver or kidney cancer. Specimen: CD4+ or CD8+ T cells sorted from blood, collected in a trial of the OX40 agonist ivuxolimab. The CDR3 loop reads CASWGRGRGNTIYF. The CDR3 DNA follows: TGTGCCAGCTGGGGCAGGGGGCGAGGAAACACCATATATTTT. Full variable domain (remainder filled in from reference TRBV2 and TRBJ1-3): EPEVTQTPSHQVTQMGQEVILRCVPISNHLYFYWYRQILGQKVEFLVSFYNNEISEKSEIFDDQFSVERPDGSNFTLKIRSTKLEDSAMYFCASWGRGRGNTIYFGEGSWLTVV.